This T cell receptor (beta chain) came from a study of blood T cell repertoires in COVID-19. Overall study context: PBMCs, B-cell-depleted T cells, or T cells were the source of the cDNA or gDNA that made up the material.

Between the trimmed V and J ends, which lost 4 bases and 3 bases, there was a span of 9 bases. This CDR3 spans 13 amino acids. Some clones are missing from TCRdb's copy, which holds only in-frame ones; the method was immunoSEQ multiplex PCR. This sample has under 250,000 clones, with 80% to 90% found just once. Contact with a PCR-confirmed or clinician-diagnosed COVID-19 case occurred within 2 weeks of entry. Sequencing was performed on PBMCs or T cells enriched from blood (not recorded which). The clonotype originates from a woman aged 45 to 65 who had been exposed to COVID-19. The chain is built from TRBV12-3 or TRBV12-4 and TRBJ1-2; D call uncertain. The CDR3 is CASSSREHYGYTF. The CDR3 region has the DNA TGTGCCAGCAGTTCCCGGGAACACTATGGCTACACCTTC.